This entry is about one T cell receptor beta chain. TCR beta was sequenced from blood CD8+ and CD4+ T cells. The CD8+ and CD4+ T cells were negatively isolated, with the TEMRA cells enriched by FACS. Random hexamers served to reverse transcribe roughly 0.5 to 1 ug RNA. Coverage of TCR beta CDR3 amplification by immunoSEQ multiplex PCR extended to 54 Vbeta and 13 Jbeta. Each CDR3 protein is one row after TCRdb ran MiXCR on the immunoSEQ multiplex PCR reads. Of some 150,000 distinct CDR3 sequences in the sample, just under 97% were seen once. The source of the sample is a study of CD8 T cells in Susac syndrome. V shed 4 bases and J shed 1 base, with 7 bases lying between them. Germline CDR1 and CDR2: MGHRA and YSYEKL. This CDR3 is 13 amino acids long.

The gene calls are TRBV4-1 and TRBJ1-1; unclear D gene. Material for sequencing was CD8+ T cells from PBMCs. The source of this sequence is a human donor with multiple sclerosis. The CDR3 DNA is TGCGCCAGCAGCCGTCGGGAGAACACTGAAGCTTTCTTT. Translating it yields CASSRRENTEAFF.